These 19 T cell receptor beta chains originate from one sample sequenced in a study of glioma-infiltrating T cells after dendritic cell vaccination. Regarding time point: after dendritic cell vaccination, including at tumor progression/relapse. Method: immunoSEQ multiplex PCR; TCRdb's copy keeps in-frame clones and lacks some. Found here are fewer than 65,000 clones, over 75% of them singletons; the top ten hold about 5%. The starting material was blood, obtained after dendritic cell vaccination. These receptors were taken from a human donor with glioblastoma.

V is TRBV4-2 and J is TRBJ2-2, with 14 positions matching TRBD2. In germline, CDR1 is LGHNA, CDR2 YNFKEQ. The V and J ends lost 1 base and 7 bases, in that order; junction bases with no gene match: 20. This CDR3 is 22 amino acids long. In DNA form, the CDR3 reads TGTGCCAGCAGCCAAGGGGGGGGGTTTTCCGGGACTAGCGGGAGCCTCGGCGGGGAGCTGTTTTTT. Translating it yields CASSQGGGFSGTSGSLGGELFF.

CDR3 sequence: CASILSGSYEQYF. The CDR3 coding sequence is TGTGCCAGCATCCTTAGCGGGAGCTACGAGCAGTACTTC. V usage is TRBV28 and J usage is TRBJ2-7; 9 bases match TRBD2. The CDR3 extends over 13 amino acids. Germline values: CDR1 MDHEN, CDR2 SYDVKM. The trim removed 7 bases at V and 3 bases at J, leaving 4 bases unmatched.

This clone was seen once. The chain joins TRBV28 to TRBJ2-2, with 10 nucleotides matching TRBD1. This CDR3 spans 15 amino acids. Germline V gene data show CDR1 as MDHEN and CDR2 as SYDVKM. V trimming: 4 bases; J trimming: 7 bases; junction bases outside the gene matches: 6. CDR3 bases: TGTGCCAGCAGTTCCGCCGGGACAGGGGACGGGGAGCTGTTTTTT. Its translation: CASSSAGTGDGELFF.

V gene TRBV5-1 combines with J gene TRBJ1-1; D is ambiguous. The CDR3 consists of 15 residues. Germline CDR1 and CDR2: SGHRS and YFSETQ. Trimming shortened V by 3 bases and J by 1 base, and 13 bases separated the two germline ends. The CDR3 spells CASSSVRVSNTEAFF. The CDR3 DNA follows: TGCGCCAGCAGCTCTGTGAGGGTTTCGAACACTGAAGCTTTCTTT.

The chain couples TRBV5-1 to TRBJ2-7; 7 positions agree with TRBD2. The CDR3 runs to 14 residues. Germline loops: CDR1 SGHRS, CDR2 YFSETQ. Trimming took 6 bases from V and 5 from J; bases not matched to a gene: 11. The CDR3 is CASTPTSTINEQYF. DNA of the CDR3: TGCGCCAGCACACCGACTAGCACAATTAACGAGCAGTACTTC. Full variable domain (missing parts from reference TRBV5-1 and TRBJ2-7): KAGVTQTPRYLIKTRGQQVTLSCSPISGHRSVSWYQQTPGQGLQFLFEYFSETQRNKGNFPGRFSGRQFSNSRSEMNVSTLELGDSALYLCASTPTSTINEQYFGPGTRLTVT.

This chain joins TRBV2 and TRBJ2-7; 7 bases fit TRBD1. This CDR3 comprises 13 residues. V lost 5 bases and J lost 6; bases outside the gene matches: 7. Per the germline V gene, CDR1 is SNHLY and CDR2 is FYNNEI. The CDR3 DNA reads TGTGCCAGCAGTCTCCGGGACAGAGGCGAGCAGTACTTC. Translated: CASSLRDRGEQYF.

The chain uses TRBV9 and TRBJ2-5; D is possibly TRBD2 (7 bases). Germline V lookup: CDR1 SGDLS, CDR2 YYNGEE. There are 16 residues in the CDR3. V shed 0 bases and J shed 5 bases, with 17 bases lying between them. CDR3: CASSVDGGGQGETQYF. The CDR3 coding sequence is TGTGCCAGCAGCGTAGATGGGGGGGGGCAGGGGGAGACCCAGTACTTC.

This clone was recorded a few times. J is TRBJ2-1 and V is TRBV2; 7 positions match TRBD1. The V gene end was trimmed by 6 bases and the J gene end by 4 bases; junction bases not matched to a gene: 3. CDR3 length equals 13 residues. The V gene's germline CDR1 is SNHLY and CDR2 FYNNEI. CDR3 DNA: TGTGCCAGCAGCGACAGGGCATACAATGAGCAGTTCTTC. Translating it yields CASSDRAYNEQFF.

J is TRBJ2-7 and V is TRBV29-1; D might be TRBD2 (6 bases). The germline CDR1 and CDR2 sequences are SQVTM and ANQGSEA. Trimming left V 6 bases short and J 3 bases short, with 12 bases between. The CDR3 is 12 amino acids. The DNA of the CDR3 is TGCAGCGTAGCTAATAGCGGCTACGAGCAGTACTTC. Translated, it gives CSVANSGYEQYF.

The chain is built from TRBV7-8 and TRBJ2-1; TRBD2 is a possible D gene (5 bases). Germline-derived CDR1 and CDR2 are SGHVS and FQNEAQ. V was cut by 0 bases and J by 4 bases, with 10 bases left in between. The length of the CDR3 is 15 residues. The CDR3, as DNA: TGTGCCAGCAGCTTAGCTGCTACTAGTTACAATGAGCAGTTCTTC. Protein sequence: CASSLAATSYNEQFF.

The chain joins TRBV30 to TRBJ2-6; D gene unclear. Looked up from germline, CDR1 is GTSNPN and CDR2 is SVGIG (reference sequence). The CDR3 consists of 15 residues. Between the trimmed V and J ends, which lost 0 bases and 0 bases, there was a span of 6 bases. The DNA of the CDR3 is TGTGCCTGGAGTGTTGCGGCCTCTGGGGCCAACGTCCTGACTTTC. Its translation: CAWSVAASGANVLTF.

This clone was recorded once. The CDR3 sequence: CASSYEAETEAFF. CDR3 DNA sequence: TGTGCCAGCAGTTACGAGGCGGAGACTGAAGCTTTCTTT. The genes are TRBV6-6 and TRBJ1-1; D remains unclear. Deletions cut 2 bases from V and 5 bases from J, with 9 bases between. The CDR3 spans 13 residues. Germline V gene sequence: CDR1 MNHNY, CDR2 SVGAGI (reference sequence).

The chain recombines TRBV6-9 with TRBJ1-1; the D gene is possibly TRBD1 (5 bases). This CDR3 spans 12 amino acids. V was shortened by 3 bases and J by 7 bases, with 9 bases between the two germline ends. Germline CDR1 is MNHGY and CDR2 is SVAAGI. The CDR3 nucleotides are TGTGCCAGCAGTTACCCGGGGGTTGAAGCTTTCTTT. Its translation is CASSYPGVEAFF.

In this sample, this clone turned up a few times. The chain joins TRBV5-4 to TRBJ2-2; possible D gene TRBD1, 6 bases. The V end lost 2 bases, the J end lost 2 bases, and 7 bases lay between the germline ends. The CDR3 spans 14 residues. The germline CDR1 and CDR2 sequences are SGHNT and YYREEE (reference sequence). CDR3 loop: CASSLQGNTGELFF. The CDR3 region has the DNA TGTGCCAGCAGCTTACAGGGTAACACCGGGGAGCTGTTTTTT. The whole variable domain, filled in from reference TRBV5-4 and TRBJ2-2, reads ETGVTQSPTHLIKTRGQQVTLRCSSQSGHNTVSWYQQALGQGPQFIFQYYREEENGRGNFPPRFSGLQFPNYSSELNVNALELDDSALYLCASSLQGNTGELFFGEGSRLTVL.

The gene calls are TRBV28 and TRBJ2-7, with 10 positions matching TRBD2. V shed 4 bases, J shed 2 bases, and the junction held 5 bases outside the gene matches. The germline gives CDR1 MDHEN, CDR2 SYDVKM. This CDR3 is 15 amino acids long. CDR3 in amino acids: CASSSSGSSTYEQYF. CDR3 nucleotides: TGTGCCAGCAGTTCTAGCGGGAGTTCAACCTACGAGCAGTACTTC.

This clone occurred once. The chain is built from TRBV7-9 and TRBJ1-2; D is undetermined. The CDR3 is made up of 13 amino acids. Trimming removed 3 bases at V and 8 bases at J, with 13 bases between. CDR1 is SEHNR, CDR2 FQNEAQ, per germline (reference sequence). DNA for the CDR3: TGTGCCAGCAGCTTCGGGTCACCGGGAGGCTACACCTTC. Translating it yields CASSFGSPGGYTF.

This clone was found once. The chain links TRBV14 to TRBJ2-7; weak D call: TRBD1 (6 bases). Germline CDR1 and CDR2: SGHDN and FVKESK. The CDR3 spans 13 residues. The V end lost 4 bases, the J end lost 4 bases, and 11 bases lay between the germline ends. CDR3 DNA sequence: TGTGCCAGCAGCCCGGGACACCAGTACGAGCAGTACTTC. The encoded protein is CASSPGHQYEQYF.

The chain employs TRBV7-9 and TRBJ1-1; the D gene is possibly TRBD1 (6 bases). V was shortened by 10 bases and J by 0 bases, with 18 bases between the two germline ends. The CDR3 spans 15 residues. Germline-derived CDR1 and CDR2 are SEHNR and FQNEAQ (reference sequence). In nucleotides, the CDR3 is TGTGCCACCTCTTTGGCGGGGGGCATGAACACTGAAGCTTTCTTT. This encodes CATSLAGGMNTEAFF.

This chain uses TRBV30 with TRBJ2-3; D not certain. In germline, CDR1 is GTSNPN, CDR2 SVGIG (reference sequence). CDR3 size: 14 residues. Trimming cost V 6 bases and J 0 bases, with 13 bases left between them. CDR3 residues: CACQTGSSTDTQYF. Written as DNA, the CDR3 is TGTGCCTGTCAAACCGGGTCTAGCACAGATACGCAGTATTTT.